Below, 23 T cell receptor beta chains from the same sample are listed, as sequenced in a study of T cells in Graves' hyperthyroidism and ophthalmopathy. Amplification targeted TCR beta CDR3 regions from RNA transcripts. The study used the HTBI primer set for a first-round RT-PCR of the TCR CDR3. TCRdb independently ran MiXCR on the multiplex PCR reads; one entry per CDR3 protein. In the table there are hundreds of thousands of distinct CDR3 sequences, approximately 15% of which are singletons. Sequencing input: blood. Source of these receptors: a man aged 18 to 29 with Graves' ophthalmopathy.

This chain connects TRBV2 to TRBJ2-7, with TRBD2 identical over 15 bases. Losses at the gene ends were 6 bases for V and 0 bases for J; bases not matched to a gene: 3. The CDR3 length is 16 residues. Germline CDR1 reads SNHLY; CDR2 reads FYNNEI. Here the CDR3 DNA reads TGTGCCAGCAGGGGGACTAGCGGGGGGCTCTCCTACGAGCAGTACTTC. Its protein product is CASRGTSGGLSYEQYF. The entire variable domain, with the rest obtained from reference TRBV2 and TRBJ2-7, is as follows: EPEVTQTPSHQVTQMGQEVILRCVPISNHLYFYWYRQILGQKVEFLVSFYNNEISEKSEIFDDQFSVERPDGSNFTLKIRSTKLEDSAMYFCASRGTSGGLSYEQYFGPGTRLTVT.

At least ten counts were recorded for this clonotype. The chain employs TRBV2 and TRBJ2-3; 10 positions match TRBD2. The CDR3 has 16 amino acids. Germline trimming cut 6 bases from V and 6 bases from J; bases unmatched to any gene: 12. CDR1 is SNHLY and CDR2 is FYNNEI in the germline V gene. CDR3 sequence (DNA): TGTGCCAGCAGGAGAGATAGCGGGGGGCCTATGGATACGCAGTATTTT. Amino acid sequence: CASRRDSGGPMDTQYF.

This clonotype was detected ten times or more. The DNA for the CDR3 is TGTGCCAGCGGGGGTAATCAGCCCCAGCATTTT. This sequence encodes CASGGNQPQHF. This rearrangement joins TRBV28 to TRBJ1-5, with D perhaps TRBD1 (5 bases). CDR3 length equals 11 residues. V was cut by 8 bases and J by 4 bases, with 6 bases left in between. From germline, CDR1 is MDHEN and CDR2 SYDVKM.

This chain links TRBV2 with TRBJ2-7; a possible D gene is TRBD1 (5 bases). In germline, CDR1 is SNHLY, CDR2 FYNNEI. The ends were cut back, 3 bases at V and 5 bases at J, with 20 bases in the middle. CDR3 length: 16 residues. As DNA, the CDR3 is TGTGCCAGCAGTGACCCAGGGTCGGGTTTAAGAAACGAGCAGTACTTC. This codes for CASSDPGSGLRNEQYF.

In its sample, this clonotype was seen a few times. The V call is TRBV20-1, the J call TRBJ2-7; either TRBD1 or TRBD2 may supply D (5 bases each). The CDR3 spans 18 residues. Trimming cost V 0 bases and J 6 bases, with 27 bases left between them. CDR1 and CDR2 from the germline V gene are DFQATT and SNEGSKA (reference sequence). The CDR3 nucleotides read TGCAGTGCTAGAGATAGTCCCGGGACGGCATACACCCTACTCGAGCAGTACTTC. This gives the protein CSARDSPGTAYTLLEQYF.

There are many counts of this clonotype. The rearrangement uses TRBV6-1 and TRBJ1-1; 8 bases agree with TRBD1. Germline-derived CDR1 and CDR2 are MNHNS and SASEGT. CDR3 length: 13 amino acids. J was trimmed by 8 bases and V by 5 bases; bases with no gene match: 7. The CDR3 DNA reads TGTGCCAGCAGTCGGGACAGGCCAACGGAAGCTTTCTTT. It yields the protein CASSRDRPTEAFF.

This clonotype was recorded many times. This chain joins TRBV6-1 and TRBJ1-1; D might be TRBD1 (6 bases). Trimming removed 6 bases at V and 10 bases at J, with 15 bases between. The length of the CDR3 is 12 residues. Germline assignment: CDR1 MNHNS and CDR2 SASEGT. CDR3 region: CASSPGVESAFF. In DNA form, the CDR3 reads TGTGCCAGCAGCCCAGGGGTGGAGTCAGCTTTCTTT.

This clonotype has ten or more counts. The rearrangement uses TRBV7-9 and TRBJ2-3; D is uncertain. Trimming removed 2 bases at V and 0 bases at J, with 9 bases between. This CDR3 comprises 15 residues. CDR1 is SEHNR, CDR2 FQNEAQ, per germline (reference sequence). DNA for the CDR3: TGTGCCAGCAGCTTAAGATCGGAGAGCACAGATACGCAGTATTTT. Protein sequence: CASSLRSESTDTQYF.

This clonotype was seen more than once but under ten times. The chain uses TRBV13 and TRBJ2-7; a weak D match, TRBD1 (6 bases). Germline assignment: CDR1 PRHDT and CDR2 FYEKMQ (reference sequence). The ends were cut back, 5 bases at V and 3 bases at J, with 14 bases in the middle. CDR3 length: 14 amino acids. For the CDR3, the DNA is TGTGCCAGCAGCACGAACCGGGACAACTACGAGCAGTACTTC. This codes for CASSTNRDNYEQYF.

The chain has TRBV7-3 and TRBJ2-1, with D perhaps TRBD2 (5 bases). The CDR3 totals 11 residues. V was cut by 5 bases and J by 10 bases, with 9 bases left in between. CDR1 SGHTA and CDR2 FQGTGA come from the germline V gene. CDR3 bases: TGTGCCAGCAGCATGCCGGGGGAGCAGTTCTTC. It codes for CASSMPGEQFF.

This clonotype turned up a few times. This chain connects TRBV18 to TRBJ2-2; no reliable D call. The CDR3 loop spans 17 amino acids. Between the trimmed V and J ends, which lost 3 bases and 1 base, there was a span of 15 bases. CDR1 is KGHSH, CDR2 LQKENI, per germline. The CDR3 reads CASSPNTHPWNTGELFF. The CDR3 DNA reads as TGTGCCAGCTCACCTAACACGCACCCATGGAACACCGGGGAGCTGTTTTTT.

This clonotype was recorded many times. The chain employs TRBV11-2 and TRBJ2-1, with TRBD2 matching over 8 bases. Trimming at V came to 5 bases and at J to 4 bases, leaving 16 bases not matched to a gene. Germline V gives CDR1 SGHAT, CDR2 FQNNGV. The CDR3 covers 18 residues. This CDR3 is CASSLTSEERIEYNEQFF. The CDR3 DNA reads as TGTGCCAGCAGCCTGACTAGCGAAGAAAGGATTGAATACAATGAGCAGTTCTTC.

DNA of the CDR3: TGTGCCTGGGCTGAAACTAGCGGGTCACTAAGCACAGATACGCAGTATTTT. The encoded protein is CAWAETSGSLSTDTQYF. The rearrangement joins TRBV30 to TRBJ2-3; 9 bases line up with TRBD2. V dropped 5 bases and J dropped 0; count of bases not matched to a gene: 12. CDR1 and CDR2 (germline): GTSNPN, SVGIG (reference sequence). The CDR3 covers 17 residues.

The genes are TRBV12-5 and TRBJ1-5; D may be TRBD1 (6 bases). CDR1 is LGHNT, CDR2 FRNRAP, per germline. The CDR3 length is 14 residues. Trimming left V 2 bases short and J 11 bases short, with 16 bases between. The CDR3 here is CASGLWPGTSAQHF. CDR3 bases: TGTGCTAGTGGTTTGTGGCCAGGGACATCAGCCCAGCATTTT.

This clonotype occurred many times. V is TRBV18 and J is TRBJ1-4; D is perhaps TRBD1 (5 bases). Trimming cost V 2 bases and J 6 bases, with 13 bases left between them. This CDR3 is built from 15 residues. Looked up from germline, CDR1 is KGHSH and CDR2 is LQKENI. Written as DNA, the CDR3 is TGTGCCAGCTCACCATATACCGGAGGGGATGAAAAACTGTTTTTT. Translated, it gives CASSPYTGGDEKLFF.

The table lists this clonotype with many counts. V and J are TRBV18 and TRBJ2-1; 9 nucleotides match TRBD1. There are 15 residues in the CDR3. With 8 bases clipped from V and 7 bases from J, the junction kept 12 bases outside the gene matches. CDR1 and CDR2 from the germline V gene are KGHSH and LQKENI. The CDR3 sequence is CASRTGQGFSNEQFF. CDR3 DNA: TGTGCCAGCAGAACGGGACAGGGCTTTAGTAATGAGCAGTTCTTC.

This clonotype was picked up many times. J is TRBJ2-7 and V is TRBV3-1; possible D gene TRBD1, 6 bases. The CDR3 is 15 amino acids. In germline, CDR1 is LGHDT, CDR2 YNNKEL (reference sequence). Trimming took off 4 bases at V and 5 bases at J, with 18 bases between the two ends. Here the CDR3 DNA reads TGTGCCAGCAGCCCAGAGTGGCAGGGGTCGGACGAGCAGTACTTC. Residues: CASSPEWQGSDEQYF.

This clonotype occurred a few times. The V gene is TRBV4-1, the J gene TRBJ2-7; 7 nucleotides align to TRBD1. The CDR3 has 14 residues. J lost 2 bases, V lost 4 bases, and 5 bases had no gene match. From germline, CDR1 is MGHRA and CDR2 YSYEKL. This chain's CDR3 is CASSLGDSPYEQYF. CDR3 nucleotides: TGCGCCAGCAGCCTTGGGGACAGCCCCTACGAGCAGTACTTC.

Many counts were recorded for this clonotype. The genes are TRBV29-1 and TRBJ1-1; no firm D call. The V end lost 5 bases, the J end lost 7 bases, and 14 bases lay between the germline ends. CDR1 and CDR2 from the germline V gene are SQVTM and ANQGSEA. The CDR3 has 12 amino acids. DNA of the CDR3: TGCAGCGTTAAATGGGCCGGGAGTGAAGCTTTCTTT. This codes for CSVKWAGSEAFF.

The J gene is TRBJ1-5, the V gene TRBV7-9; no reliable D call. The DNA matches TRBJ2-3 better at its end, which makes the J call doubtful. This CDR3 comprises 13 residues. Germline V lookup: CDR1 SEHNR, CDR2 FQNEAQ (reference sequence). CDR3 in DNA: TGTGCCAGCAGCTTAGCCGGCAATCAGCCCCAGTATTTT. Amino acids: CASSLAGNQPQYF.

This clonotype occurred a few times. The rearrangement joins TRBV6-5 to TRBJ2-5; 9 bases align to TRBD1. The CDR3 is 14 residues long. The germline gives CDR1 MNHEY, CDR2 SVGAGI. The ends lost 6 bases at V and 5 bases at J; junction bases unmatched: 7. The CDR3 sequence: CASSYRGLGETQYF. DNA of the CDR3: TGTGCCAGCAGCTACAGGGGGCTAGGCGAGACCCAGTACTTC.

There are many counts of this clonotype. The DNA for the CDR3 is TGTGCCAGCAGCCCTACGGGTGGTGGCCGTAACTATGGCTACACCTTC. Its protein is CASSPTGGGRNYGYTF. The chain couples TRBV6-1 to TRBJ1-2; D is unresolved. The CDR3 loop spans 16 amino acids. V shed 6 bases and J shed 1 base, with 18 bases lying between them. CDR1 is MNHNS and CDR2 is SASEGT in the germline V gene.

The table lists this clonotype with a few counts. This chain connects TRBV29-1 to TRBJ2-3; D unresolved. Trimming took off 7 bases at V and 1 base at J, with 9 bases between the two ends. The CDR3 runs 12 residues. Germline CDR1 SQVTM, CDR2 ANQGSEA. The DNA for the CDR3 is TGCAGCGGATGTTATGGCACAGATACGCAGTATTTT. Its translation: CSGCYGTDTQYF.